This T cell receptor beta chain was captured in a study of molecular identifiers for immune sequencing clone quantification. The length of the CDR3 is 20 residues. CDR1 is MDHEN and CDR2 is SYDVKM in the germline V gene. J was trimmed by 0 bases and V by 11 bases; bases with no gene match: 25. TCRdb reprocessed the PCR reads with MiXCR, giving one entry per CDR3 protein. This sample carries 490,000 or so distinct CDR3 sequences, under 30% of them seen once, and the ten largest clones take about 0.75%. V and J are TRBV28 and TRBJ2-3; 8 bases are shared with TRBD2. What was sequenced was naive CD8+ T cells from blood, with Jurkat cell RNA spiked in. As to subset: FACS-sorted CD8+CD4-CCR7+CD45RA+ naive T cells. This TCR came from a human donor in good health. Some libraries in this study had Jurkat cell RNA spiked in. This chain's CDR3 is CAGPFKAGVFSGASTDTQYF. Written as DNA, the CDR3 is TGTGCCGGGCCTTTCAAAGCGGGAGTTTTTAGCGGGGCTAGCACAGATACGCAGTATTTT. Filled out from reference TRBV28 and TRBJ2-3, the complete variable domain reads DVKVTQSSRYLVKRTGEKVFLECVQDMDHENMFWYRQDPGLGLRLIYFSYDVKMKEKGDIPEGYSVSREKKERFSLILESASTNQTSMYLCAGPFKAGVFSGASTDTQYFGPGTRLTVL.